The entry that follows covers one TCR beta chain sequence. Its antigen is unknown. Germline lookup yields CDR1 LGHNT and CDR2 FRNRAP. This CDR3 is built from 17 residues. The V and J ends lost 0 bases and 1 base, in that order; junction bases with no gene match: 4. The record originates from a study of graft-versus-host responses after intestinal transplantation. Sequencing was performed with immunoSEQ multiplex PCR; in TCRdb, only in-frame clones are kept and a portion is missing. Of more than 100,000 clones listed, roughly 95% are singletons. The chain recombines TRBV12-5 with TRBJ1-2, with TRBD1 matching over 11 bases. Source: unstimulated CD8+ T cells sorted from spleen or lymph node cells, taken before intestinal transplant. The clonotype was recovered from a human donor who received an intestinal transplant. CDR3 coding DNA: TGTGCTAGTGGTTTGGTGCGGACAGGGGGCAGTAACTATGGCTACACCTTC. It encodes CASGLVRTGGSNYGYTF.